This T cell receptor beta chain was obtained from a study of glioma-infiltrating T cells. Using RNA template, CDR3s of TCR alpha and beta were amplified with iRepertoire arm-PCR. Each CDR3 protein gets one entry after TCRdb re-called the multiplex PCR reads with MiXCR. The table shows some 130,000 distinct CDR3 sequences, with 20% to 25% occurring only once. This CDR3 region has 14 residues. CDR1 is SEHNR, CDR2 FQNEAQ, per germline (reference sequence). Deletions cut 7 bases from V and 5 bases from J, with 14 bases between. The sample comprised glioma tissue, nonneoplastic brain tissue, or PBMCs (not recorded which). This TCR came from a human donor with low-grade glioma or glioblastoma, undergoing nonglioma brain surgery, or in good health (not recorded which). This chain connects TRBV7-9 to TRBJ1-4; D unresolved. DNA for the CDR3: TGTGCCAGCACCCCCCGGACTGGGAATGAAAAACTGTTTTTT. This codes for CASTPRTGNEKLFF. The whole variable domain, filled in from reference TRBV7-9 and TRBJ1-4, reads DTGVSQNPRHKITKRGQNVTFRCDPISEHNRLYWYRQTLGQGPEFLTYFQNEAQLEKSRLLSDRFSAERPKGSFSTLEIQRTEQGDSAMYLCASTPRTGNEKLFFGSGTQLSVL.